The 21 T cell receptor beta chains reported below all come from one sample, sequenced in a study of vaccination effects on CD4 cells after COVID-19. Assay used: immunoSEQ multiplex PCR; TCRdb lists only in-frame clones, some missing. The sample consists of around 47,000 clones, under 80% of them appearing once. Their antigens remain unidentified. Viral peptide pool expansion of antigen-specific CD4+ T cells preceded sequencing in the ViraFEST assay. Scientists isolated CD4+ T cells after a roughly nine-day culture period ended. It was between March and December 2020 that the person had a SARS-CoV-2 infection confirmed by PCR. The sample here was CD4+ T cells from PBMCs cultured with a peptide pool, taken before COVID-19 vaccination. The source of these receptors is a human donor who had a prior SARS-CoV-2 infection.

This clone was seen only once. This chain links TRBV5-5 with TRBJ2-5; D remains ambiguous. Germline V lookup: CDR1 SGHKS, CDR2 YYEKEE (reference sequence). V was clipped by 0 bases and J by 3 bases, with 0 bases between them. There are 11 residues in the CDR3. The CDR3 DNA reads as TGTGCCAGCAGCTTGGAAGAGACCCAGTACTTC. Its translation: CASSLEETQYF.

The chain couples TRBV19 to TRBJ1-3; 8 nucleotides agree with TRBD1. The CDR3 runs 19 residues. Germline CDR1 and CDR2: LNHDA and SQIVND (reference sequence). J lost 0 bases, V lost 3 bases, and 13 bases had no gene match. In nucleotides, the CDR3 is TGTGCCAGTAGTATTCCCGGACAGGGCTCCCTTGGCTCTGGAAACACCATATATTTT. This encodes CASSIPGQGSLGSGNTIYF.

The DNA for the CDR3 is TGTGCCAGCAGCAAATCAGCGGGCGAGCAGTACTTC. Translation: CASSKSAGEQYF. The chain has TRBV21-1 and TRBJ2-7; the table gives TRBD2 as D, unverified against the DNA. TRBV21-1 is listed as a pseudogene. CDR3 length: 12 residues.

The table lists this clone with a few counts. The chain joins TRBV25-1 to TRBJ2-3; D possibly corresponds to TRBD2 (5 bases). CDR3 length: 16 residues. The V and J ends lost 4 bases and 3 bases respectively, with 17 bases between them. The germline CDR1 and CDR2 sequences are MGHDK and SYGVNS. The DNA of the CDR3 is TGTGCCAGCAGTGCCCACTCGGGAAGAGGTACAGATACGCAGTATTTT. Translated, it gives CASSAHSGRGTDTQYF.

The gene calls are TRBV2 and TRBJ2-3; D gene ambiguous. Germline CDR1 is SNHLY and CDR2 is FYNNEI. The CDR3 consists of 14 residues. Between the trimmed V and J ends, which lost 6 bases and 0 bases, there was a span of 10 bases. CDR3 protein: CASRAGYSTDTQYF. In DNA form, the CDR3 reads TGTGCCAGCAGGGCAGGCTATAGCACAGATACGCAGTATTTT.

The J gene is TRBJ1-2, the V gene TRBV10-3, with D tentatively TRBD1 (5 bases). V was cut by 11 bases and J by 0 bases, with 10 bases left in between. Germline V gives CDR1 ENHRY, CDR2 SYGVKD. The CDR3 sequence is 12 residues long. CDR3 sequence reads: CAARQTNYGYTF. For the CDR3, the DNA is TGTGCCGCCAGACAGACTAACTATGGCTACACCTTC.

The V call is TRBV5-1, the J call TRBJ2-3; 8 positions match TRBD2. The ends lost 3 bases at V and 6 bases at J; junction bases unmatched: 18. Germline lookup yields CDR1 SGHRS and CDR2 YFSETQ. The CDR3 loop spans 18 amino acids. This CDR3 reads CASSSRGLGGGSADTQYF. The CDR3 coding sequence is TGCGCCAGCAGCTCGAGGGGCCTTGGCGGGGGGTCGGCGGATACGCAGTATTTT.

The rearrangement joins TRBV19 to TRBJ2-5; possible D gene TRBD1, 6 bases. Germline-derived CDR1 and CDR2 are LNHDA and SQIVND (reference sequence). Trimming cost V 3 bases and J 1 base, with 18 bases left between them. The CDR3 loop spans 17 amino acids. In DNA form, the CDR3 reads TGTGCCAGTAGTATGTCAGGGGCGAACTACCGCCAAGAGACCCAGTACTTC. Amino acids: CASSMSGANYRQETQYF.

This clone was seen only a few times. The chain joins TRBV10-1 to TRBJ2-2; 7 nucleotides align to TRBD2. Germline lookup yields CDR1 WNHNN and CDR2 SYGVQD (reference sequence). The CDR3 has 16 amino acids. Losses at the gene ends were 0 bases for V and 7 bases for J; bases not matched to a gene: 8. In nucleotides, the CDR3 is TGCGCCAGCAGTGAGTCTGGTCTAGCGGAGAGCGGGGAGCTGTTTTTT. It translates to CASSESGLAESGELFF.

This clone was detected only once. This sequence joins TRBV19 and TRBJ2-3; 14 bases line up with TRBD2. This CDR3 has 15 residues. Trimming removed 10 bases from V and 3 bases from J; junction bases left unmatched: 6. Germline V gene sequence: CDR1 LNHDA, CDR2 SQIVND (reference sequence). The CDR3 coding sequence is TGTGCCACCTCAGGGACTAGCGGGAGAACAGATACGCAGTATTTT. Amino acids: CATSGTSGRTDTQYF.

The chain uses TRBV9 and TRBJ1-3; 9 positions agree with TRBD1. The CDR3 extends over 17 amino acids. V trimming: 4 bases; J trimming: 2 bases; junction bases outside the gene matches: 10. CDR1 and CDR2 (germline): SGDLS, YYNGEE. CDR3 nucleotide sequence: TGTGCCAGCAGCCCGGGACAGGGAATGGCTGCTGGAAACACCATATATTTT. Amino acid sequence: CASSPGQGMAAGNTIYF.

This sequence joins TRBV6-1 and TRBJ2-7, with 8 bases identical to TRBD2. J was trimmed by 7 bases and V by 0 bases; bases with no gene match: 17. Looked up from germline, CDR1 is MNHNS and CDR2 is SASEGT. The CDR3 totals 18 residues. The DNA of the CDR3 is TGTGCCAGCAGTGAAGCCGTATTCGTACTAGCGGAAAGAGGAGAGCAGTACTTC. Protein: CASSEAVFVLAERGEQYF.

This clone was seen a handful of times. The CDR3 DNA follows: TGCGCCAGCAGCTTGGGTGGTAGCGGGAGTTACTACGAGCAGTACTTC. Translating it yields CASSLGGSGSYYEQYF. The chain combines TRBV5-1 with TRBJ2-7; 9 nucleotides line up with TRBD2. J was trimmed by 3 bases and V by 0 bases; bases with no gene match: 7. There are 16 residues in the CDR3. Germline CDR1 SGHRS, CDR2 YFSETQ.

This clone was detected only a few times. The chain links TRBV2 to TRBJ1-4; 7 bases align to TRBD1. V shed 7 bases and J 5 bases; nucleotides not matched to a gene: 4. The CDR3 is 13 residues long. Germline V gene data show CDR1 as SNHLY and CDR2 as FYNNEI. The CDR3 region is CASNIQGNEKLFF. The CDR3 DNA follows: TGTGCCAGCAACATACAGGGGAATGAAAAACTGTTTTTT.

The CDR3, as DNA: TGTGCCAGTAGTATCATACAGGGGGCTGAAGCTTTCTTT. Its translation is CASSIIQGAEAFF. The V and J genes are TRBV19 and TRBJ1-1, with TRBD1 matching over 8 bases. V was clipped by 3 bases and J by 6 bases; unmatched bases: 3. This CDR3 is built from 13 residues. The germline V gene has CDR1 LNHDA and CDR2 SQIVND (reference sequence).

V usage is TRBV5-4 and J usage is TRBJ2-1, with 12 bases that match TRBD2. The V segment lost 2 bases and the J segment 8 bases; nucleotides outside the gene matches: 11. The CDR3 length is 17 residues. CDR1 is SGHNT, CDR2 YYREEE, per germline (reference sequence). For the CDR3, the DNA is TGTGCCAGCAGCTTTGGTGCTAGCGGGGGGGCGGCTTATGAGCAGTTCTTC. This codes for CASSFGASGGAAYEQFF.

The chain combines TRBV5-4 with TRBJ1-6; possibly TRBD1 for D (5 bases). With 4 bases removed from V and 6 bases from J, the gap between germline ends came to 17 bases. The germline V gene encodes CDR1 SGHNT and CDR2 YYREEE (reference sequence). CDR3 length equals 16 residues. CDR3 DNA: TGTGCCAGCAGCCCCGTGGGGCAGTCTTCTAATTCACCCCTCCACTTT. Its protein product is CASSPVGQSSNSPLHF.

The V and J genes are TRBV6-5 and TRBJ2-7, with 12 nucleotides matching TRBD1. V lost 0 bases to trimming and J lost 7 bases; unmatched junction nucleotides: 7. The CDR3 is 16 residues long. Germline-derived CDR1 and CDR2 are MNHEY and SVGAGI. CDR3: CASSYSGTGGAGEQYF. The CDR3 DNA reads TGTGCCAGCAGTTACTCGGGGACAGGGGGCGCAGGGGAGCAGTACTTC.

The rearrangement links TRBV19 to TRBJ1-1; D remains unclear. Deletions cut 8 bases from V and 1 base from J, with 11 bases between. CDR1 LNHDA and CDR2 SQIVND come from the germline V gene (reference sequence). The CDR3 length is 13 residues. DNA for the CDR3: TGTGCCAGTGAGTTAAGGGAGAACACTGAAGCTTTCTTT. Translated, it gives CASELRENTEAFF.

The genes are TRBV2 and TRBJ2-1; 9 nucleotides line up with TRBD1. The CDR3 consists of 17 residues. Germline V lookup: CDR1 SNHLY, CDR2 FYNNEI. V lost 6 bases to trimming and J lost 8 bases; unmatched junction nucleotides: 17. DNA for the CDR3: TGTGCCAGCAGACAGGGACAGGGATTTTCCGTGACCGATGAGCAGTTCTTC. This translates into CASRQGQGFSVTDEQFF.

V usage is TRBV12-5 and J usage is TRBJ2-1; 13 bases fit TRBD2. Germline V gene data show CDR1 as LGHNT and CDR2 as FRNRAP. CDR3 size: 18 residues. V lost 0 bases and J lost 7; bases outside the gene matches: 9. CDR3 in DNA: TGTGCTAGTGGTTTGGTAGGAGGACTAGCGGGGGATAGTAATGAGCAGTTCTTC. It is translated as CASGLVGGLAGDSNEQFF.